This TCR beta chain derives from a study of CD8 T cells in ankylosing spondylitis. This CDR3 spans 13 amino acids. CDR1 is SGHKS, CDR2 YYEKEE, per germline (reference sequence). With 1 base removed from V and 3 bases from J, the gap between germline ends came to 8 bases. This clonotype was observed a few times. As the method for making TCR beta libraries, quantitative 5'-RACE with molecular barcodes was used. TCRdb reanalysed the 5' RACE reads using MiXCR and keeps one entry per CDR3 protein. The sample has 250,000 to 400,000 distinct CDR3 sequences; 11% are singletons. The clonotype originates from a female donor with ankylosing spondylitis or in good health (not recorded which). The specimen was blood, either unsorted or a sorted T cell fraction (not recorded which). This chain links TRBV5-5 with TRBJ2-7; tentative D call: TRBD1 (5 bases). The DNA for the CDR3 is TGTGCCAGCAGCTTGCCACAGGTCTACGAGCAGTACTTC. This gives the protein CASSLPQVYEQYF. The complete variable domain, with remaining parts taken from reference TRBV5-5 and TRBJ2-7, reads DAGVTQSPTHLIKTRGQQVTLRCSPISGHKSVSWYQQVLGQGPQFIFQYYEKEERGRGNFPDRFSARQFPNYSSELNVNALLLGDSALYLCASSLPQVYEQYFGPGTRLTVT.